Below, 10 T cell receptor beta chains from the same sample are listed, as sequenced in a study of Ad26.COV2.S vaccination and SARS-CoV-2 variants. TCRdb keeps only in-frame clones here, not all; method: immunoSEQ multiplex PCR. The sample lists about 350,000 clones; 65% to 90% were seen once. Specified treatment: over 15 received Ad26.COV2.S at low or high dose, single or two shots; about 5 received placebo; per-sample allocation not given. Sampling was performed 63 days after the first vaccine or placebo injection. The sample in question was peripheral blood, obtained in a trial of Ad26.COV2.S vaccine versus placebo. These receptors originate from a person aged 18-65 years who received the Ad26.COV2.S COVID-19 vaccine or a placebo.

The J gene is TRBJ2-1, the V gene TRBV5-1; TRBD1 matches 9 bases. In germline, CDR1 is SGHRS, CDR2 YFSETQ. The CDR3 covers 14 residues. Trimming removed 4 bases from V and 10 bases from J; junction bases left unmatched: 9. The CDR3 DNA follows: TGCGCCAGCAGCACAGACGGACAGGGGATAGAGCAGTTCTTC. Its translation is CASSTDGQGIEQFF. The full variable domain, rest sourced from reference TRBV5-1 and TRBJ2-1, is KAGVTQTPRYLIKTRGQQVTLSCSPISGHRSVSWYQQTPGQGLQFLFEYFSETQRNKGNFPGRFSGRQFSNSRSEMNVSTLELGDSALYLCASSTDGQGIEQFFGPGTRLTVL.

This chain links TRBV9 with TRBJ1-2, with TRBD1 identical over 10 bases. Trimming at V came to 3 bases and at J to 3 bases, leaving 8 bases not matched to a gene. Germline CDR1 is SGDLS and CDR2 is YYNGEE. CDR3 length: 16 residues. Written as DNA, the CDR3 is TGTGCCAGCAGCGAAGGCGCCGGACAGGGGGACTATGGCTACACCTTC. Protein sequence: CASSEGAGQGDYGYTF. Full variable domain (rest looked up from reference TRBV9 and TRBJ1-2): DSGVTQTPKHLITATGQRVTLRCSPRSGDLSVYWYQQSLDQGLQFLIQYYNGEERAKGNILERFSAQQFPDLHSELNLSSLELGDSALYFCASSEGAGQGDYGYTFGSGTRLTVV.

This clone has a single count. The DNA for the CDR3 is TGTGCCAGCAGTTCGATCTTAACAACTAATGAAAAACTGTTTTTT. Amino acids: CASSSILTTNEKLFF. The V and J genes are TRBV27 and TRBJ1-4, with no clear D. Germline values: CDR1 MNHEY, CDR2 SMNVEV (reference sequence). V was trimmed by 4 bases and J by 0 bases, leaving 9 bases between them. The CDR3 loop spans 15 amino acids. The entire variable domain, with the rest obtained from reference TRBV27 and TRBJ1-4, is as follows: EAQVTQNPRYLITVTGKKLTVTCSQNMNHEYMSWYRQDPGLGLRQIYYSMNVEVTDKGDVPEGYKVSRKEKRNFPLILESPSPNQTSLYFCASSSILTTNEKLFFGSGTQLSVL.

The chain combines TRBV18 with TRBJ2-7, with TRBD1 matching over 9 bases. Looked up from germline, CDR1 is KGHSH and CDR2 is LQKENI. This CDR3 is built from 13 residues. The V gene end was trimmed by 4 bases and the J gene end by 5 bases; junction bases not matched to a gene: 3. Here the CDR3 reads CASSRDRADEQYF. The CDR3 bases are TGTGCCAGCTCACGGGACAGGGCAGACGAGCAGTACTTC.

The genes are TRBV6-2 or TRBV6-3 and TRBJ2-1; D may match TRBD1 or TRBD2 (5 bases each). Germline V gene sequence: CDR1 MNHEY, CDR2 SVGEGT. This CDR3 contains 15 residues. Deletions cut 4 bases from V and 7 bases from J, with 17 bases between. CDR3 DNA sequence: TGTGCCAGCAGTTCCCTTCAGGGAAGGAGGAATGAGCAGTTCTTC. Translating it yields CASSSLQGRRNEQFF.

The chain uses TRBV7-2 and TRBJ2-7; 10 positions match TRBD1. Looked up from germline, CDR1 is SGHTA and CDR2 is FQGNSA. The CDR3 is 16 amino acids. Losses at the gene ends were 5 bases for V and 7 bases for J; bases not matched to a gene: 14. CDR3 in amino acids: CASSLRPDRGVGEQYF. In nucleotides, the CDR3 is TGTGCCAGCAGCCTGCGACCGGACAGGGGGGTGGGGGAGCAGTACTTC.

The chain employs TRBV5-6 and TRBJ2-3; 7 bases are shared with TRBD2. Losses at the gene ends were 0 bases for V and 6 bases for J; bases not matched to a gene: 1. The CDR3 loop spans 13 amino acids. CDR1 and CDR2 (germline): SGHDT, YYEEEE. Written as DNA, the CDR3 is TGTGCCAGCAGCTTGGCCGGGGGGGATACGCAGTATTTT. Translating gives CASSLAGGDTQYF.

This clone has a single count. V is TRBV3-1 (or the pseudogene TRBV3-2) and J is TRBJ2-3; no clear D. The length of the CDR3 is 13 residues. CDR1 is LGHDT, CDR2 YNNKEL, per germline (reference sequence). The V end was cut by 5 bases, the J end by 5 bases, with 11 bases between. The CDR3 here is CASSALKKDTQYF. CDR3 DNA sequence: TGTGCCAGCAGCGCCCTTAAGAAAGATACGCAGTATTTT.

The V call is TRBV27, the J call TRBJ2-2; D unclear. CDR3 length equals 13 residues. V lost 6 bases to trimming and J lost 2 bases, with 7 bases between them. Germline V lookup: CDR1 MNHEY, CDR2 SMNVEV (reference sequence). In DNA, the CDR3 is TGTGCCAGCAGCCTCTTAAACACCGGGGAGCTGTTTTTT. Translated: CASSLLNTGELFF.

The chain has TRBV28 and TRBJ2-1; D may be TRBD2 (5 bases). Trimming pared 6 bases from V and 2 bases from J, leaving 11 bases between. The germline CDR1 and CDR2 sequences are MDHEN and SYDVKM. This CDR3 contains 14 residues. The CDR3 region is CASRPEAAYNEQFF. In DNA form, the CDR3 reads TGTGCCAGCAGGCCGGAGGCAGCCTACAATGAGCAGTTCTTC.